The 21 T cell receptor beta chains in this list originate from one sample, sequenced in a study of regulatory T cells in long-lasting Graves disease. Arm-PCR of CDR3 regions and iRepertoire HTBI primers were the basis on which TCR beta libraries were built. TCRdb independently ran MiXCR on the multiplex PCR reads; one entry per CDR3 protein. The sample includes 300,000 to 400,000 distinct CDR3 sequences, 16% of them seen just once. This sample's time point: newly diagnosed GD, antithyroid drugs for less than 3 months. Construction of the TCR library relied on RNA isolated from PBMCs. The sample also formed part of further work on T cells in Graves' hyperthyroidism and ophthalmopathy.

Here the sequenced sample was peripheral blood mononuclear cells (PBMCs), taken at new diagnosis, from a patient treated with antithyroid drugs. These receptors were taken from a man aged 40-55 years with Graves disease.

This clonotype occurred a few times. V usage is TRBV14 and J usage is TRBJ2-5; 8 bases match TRBD2. In germline, CDR1 is SGHDN, CDR2 FVKESK. The J segment lost 2 bases and the V segment lost 1 base, leaving 6 bases of the junction unmatched. The CDR3 has 16 residues. In nucleotides, the CDR3 is TGTGCCAGCAGCCAAGTTGGCGGGGGGCTACAAGAGACCCAGTACTTC. Its protein is CASSQVGGGLQETQYF.

The CDR3 sequence: CASSRGLAGNEQFF. The CDR3 nucleotides read TGTGCCAGCAGCCGAGGACTAGCGGGCAATGAGCAGTTCTTC. The chain carries TRBV9 and TRBJ2-1; 11 positions agree with TRBD2. The V gene end was trimmed by 4 bases and the J gene end by 6 bases; junction bases not matched to a gene: 3. Germline V gene lookup returns CDR1 SGDLS and CDR2 YYNGEE. This CDR3 has 14 amino acids.

The chain is built from TRBV7-3 and TRBJ2-5, with 8 bases aligning to TRBD1. The trim removed 4 bases at V and 4 bases at J, leaving 11 bases unmatched. CDR3 length: 16 residues. The germline gives CDR1 SGHTA, CDR2 FQGTGA. The CDR3 DNA reads TGTGCCAGCAGCTCCCATGGACAGGGTGGAGGAGAGACCCAGTACTTC. Amino acid sequence: CASSSHGQGGGETQYF.

This clonotype was detected a few times. It may be a read error: a sequence one base away is much more abundant. This rearrangement joins TRBV18 to TRBJ1-1; D not certain. With 4 bases removed from V and 4 bases from J, the gap between germline ends came to 10 bases. This CDR3 is 13 amino acids long. CDR1 is KGHSH, CDR2 LQKENI, per germline. The CDR3: CASSRRKSTEAFF. For the CDR3, the DNA is TGTGCCAGCTCACGGAGAAAGAGCACTGAAGCTTTCTTT.

The sample holds many counts of this clonotype. The chain uses TRBV11-3 and TRBJ1-2, with a weak D call TRBD1 (6 bases). V dropped 5 bases and J dropped 4 bases, with 14 bases sitting between them. The CDR3 extends over 14 amino acids. Germline V gives CDR1 SGHNT, CDR2 YENEEA. CDR3 coding DNA: TGTGCCAGCAGCCCAATCGGACAGATCTATGGCTACACCTTC. This translates into CASSPIGQIYGYTF.

This clonotype was found a few times. The rearrangement links TRBV5-1 to TRBJ2-5, with 7 bases identical to TRBD1. This CDR3 is 14 amino acids long. The V gene end was trimmed by 4 bases and the J gene end by 5 bases; junction bases not matched to a gene: 8. CDR1 and CDR2 (germline): SGHRS, YFSETQ. CDR3 sequence reads: CASSPQGTGETQYF. CDR3 bases: TGCGCCAGCAGCCCACAGGGGACCGGCGAGACCCAGTACTTC.

This clonotype was seen at least ten times. V usage is TRBV7-2 and J usage is TRBJ2-7; tentative D call: TRBD1 (5 bases). This CDR3 contains 12 residues. From germline, CDR1 is SGHTA and CDR2 FQGNSA. Deletions cut 0 bases from V and 12 bases from J, with 12 bases between. CDR3 in DNA: TGTGCCAGCAGCTTAGCGGGGCATCGCCCGTACTTC. Residues: CASSLAGHRPYF.

This clonotype occurred a few times. The gene calls are TRBV2 and TRBJ2-2; D not resolved. V dropped 7 bases and J dropped 7 bases, with 19 bases sitting between them. Germline V CDR1 and CDR2: SNHLY, FYNNEI. The CDR3 contains 15 residues. Here the CDR3 reads CASTSTRSHDGELFF. DNA for the CDR3: TGTGCCAGCACCAGCACACGGTCGCATGACGGGGAGCTGTTTTTT. Full variable domain (missing parts from reference TRBV2 and TRBJ2-2): EPEVTQTPSHQVTQMGQEVILRCVPISNHLYFYWYRQILGQKVEFLVSFYNNEISEKSEIFDDQFSVERPDGSNFTLKIRSTKLEDSAMYFCASTSTRSHDGELFFGEGSRLTVL.

This clonotype turned up a few times. The chain has TRBV20-1 and TRBJ2-1; 10 nucleotides agree with TRBD2. Germline loops: CDR1 DFQATT, CDR2 SNEGSKA (reference sequence). V shed 6 bases, J shed 6 bases, and the junction held 8 bases outside the gene matches. The CDR3 runs 14 residues. The CDR3 DNA is TGCAGTGCCAAAAGCGGGGGGGCCGGCAATGAGCAGTTCTTC. Translated: CSAKSGGAGNEQFF.

This clonotype was seen repeatedly, ten times or more. The chain carries TRBV6-2 or TRBV6-3 and TRBJ2-2; D uncertain. This CDR3 comprises 10 residues. The germline V gene has CDR1 MNHEY and CDR2 SVGEGT. The ends were cut back, 8 bases at V and 7 bases at J, with 5 bases in the middle. Here the CDR3 reads CASGHGELFF. Here the CDR3 DNA reads TGTGCCAGCGGCCACGGGGAGCTGTTTTTT.

This clonotype was recorded at least ten times. The chain carries TRBV5-1 and TRBJ2-7; D assignment may be TRBD1 or TRBD2 (5 bases each). V gave up 4 bases and J gave up 3 bases, with 11 bases separating them. The germline V gene encodes CDR1 SGHRS and CDR2 YFSETQ. The CDR3 sequence is 13 residues long. The DNA of the CDR3 is TGCGCCAGCAGCGCCGGGACCTTCTACGAGCAGTACTTC. Its translation is CASSAGTFYEQYF.

The table lists this clonotype with many counts. This chain uses TRBV28 with TRBJ2-3, with 7 bases identical to TRBD1. V trimming: 1 base; J trimming: 1 base; junction bases outside the gene matches: 5. The CDR3 is 16 amino acids. Germline V gene sequence: CDR1 MDHEN, CDR2 SYDVKM. The DNA of the CDR3 is TGTGCCAGCAGTTTATACAGGGGTGCAGGCACAGATACGCAGTATTTT. It yields the protein CASSLYRGAGTDTQYF.

This clonotype was picked up many times. The V call is TRBV3-1, the J call TRBJ2-7; no definite D call. There are 13 residues in the CDR3. Deletions cut 5 bases from V and 3 bases from J, with 11 bases between. CDR1 and CDR2 from the germline V gene are LGHDT and YNNKEL (reference sequence). The CDR3 protein is CASSGFSFYEQYF. For the CDR3, the DNA is TGTGCCAGCAGCGGATTTTCGTTCTACGAGCAGTACTTC.

At least ten counts were recorded for this clonotype. The rearrangement uses TRBV7-9 and TRBJ2-7; D unresolved. The CDR3 has 11 amino acids. V gave up 6 bases and J gave up 1 base, with 4 bases separating them. Per germline, CDR1 SEHNR and CDR2 FQNEAQ (reference sequence). CDR3 nucleotide sequence: TGTGCCAGCAGGGTTTCCTACGAGCAGTACTTC. Its protein product is CASRVSYEQYF.

In its sample, this clonotype was seen many times. The chain is built from TRBV18 and TRBJ2-2; D gene unclear. The V end was cut by 3 bases, the J end by 6 bases, with 11 bases between. The CDR3 runs to 14 residues. Germline V lookup: CDR1 KGHSH, CDR2 LQKENI. In DNA form, the CDR3 reads TGTGCCAGCTCACCCTATACTTACCCCGGGGAGCTGTTTTTT. This codes for CASSPYTYPGELFF.

The gene calls are TRBV9 and TRBJ2-5; D ambiguous. This CDR3 is 13 amino acids long. The ends were cut back, 3 bases at V and 4 bases at J, with 10 bases in the middle. CDR1 and CDR2 (germline): SGDLS, YYNGEE. The DNA for the CDR3 is TGTGCCAGCAGCGAGGGCCCCCCAGAGACCCAGTACTTC. It codes for CASSEGPPETQYF.

This clonotype was detected ten times or more. The chain couples TRBV28 to TRBJ2-5; no clear D gene. Per the germline V gene, CDR1 is MDHEN and CDR2 is SYDVKM. The CDR3 loop spans 13 amino acids. V dropped 4 bases and J dropped 1 base, with 7 bases sitting between them. The CDR3 DNA follows: TGTGCCAGCAGTTCCGGCCTCCAAGAGACCCAGTACTTC. Encoded protein: CASSSGLQETQYF.

This clonotype came up many times. The rearrangement uses TRBV14 and TRBJ1-2; weak D call: TRBD1 (6 bases). Trimming stripped 1 base from V and 8 bases from J, with 14 bases between. Germline V lookup: CDR1 SGHDN, CDR2 FVKESK. The length of the CDR3 is 14 residues. This CDR3 reads CASSQGSGAGGYTF. The CDR3, as DNA: TGTGCCAGCAGCCAAGGATCGGGGGCAGGAGGCTACACCTTC.

There are a few counts of this clonotype. This rearrangement joins TRBV20-1 to TRBJ1-5; D gene uncertain. This CDR3 spans 10 amino acids. Per the germline V gene, CDR1 is DFQATT and CDR2 is SNEGSKA (reference sequence). Trimming cost V 4 bases and J 12 bases, with 10 bases left between them. The CDR3 is CSAMGLLQHF. In DNA form, the CDR3 reads TGCAGTGCTATGGGTCTGCTCCAGCATTTT.

This clonotype was detected ten times or more. The chain couples TRBV12-3 or TRBV12-4 to TRBJ2-5; no reliable D call. V lost 3 bases and J 7 bases, leaving 6 bases between the germline ends. There are 11 residues in the CDR3. The CDR3 is CASSFSRTQYF. The CDR3 region has the DNA TGTGCCAGCAGTTTCAGTCGGACCCAGTACTTC.

The CDR3 loop reads CSAPTASSYNSPLHF. CDR3 nucleotide sequence: TGCAGTGCCCCGACCGCGAGCTCCTATAATTCACCCCTCCACTTT. The chain couples TRBV20-1 to TRBJ1-6, with unresolved D. This CDR3 comprises 15 residues. V lost 6 bases and J 0 bases, leaving 12 bases between the germline ends. Germline lookup yields CDR1 DFQATT and CDR2 SNEGSKA (reference sequence).